This T cell receptor (beta chain) was recorded in a study of persistence of HIV-infected CD4 T cells. Study summary: The sample holds CD4+ T cells responsive to CMV or HIV-1 Gag. Median time on suppressive ART was 7 to 9 years.

Stimulation used approximately 9.5 ug/mL lysate from CMV-infected fibroblasts. CD40L/CD69 double-negative CD45RO-high memory CD4+ T cells were collected. Adults with HIV-1 started suppressive ART while chronically infected. Note on this clone: Its antigen remains unknown.

Trimming cost V 0 bases and J 8 bases, with 13 bases left between them. The germline V gene encodes CDR1 MNHNS and CDR2 SASEGT. This CDR3 is built from 15 residues. This was the immunoSEQ version 4 assay in survey mode. Genomic DNA was diluted to about 9.4 ng/uL, up to about 1 ug per sample. The repertoire was sequenced with immunoSEQ multiplex PCR; TCRdb's copy has only in-frame clones and lacks some. This table has more than 45,000 clones, 75% to 85% appearing once. The chain carries TRBV6-1 and TRBJ2-2; D is perhaps TRBD2 (6 bases). This receptor was taken from an adult man with HIV who was CMV-seropositive. Sequences were derived from CD4+ T cells sorted from PBMCs after roughly 18-hour stimulation, sampled from a patient who received antiretroviral therapy. CDR3 sequence: CASSEAPGASGELFF. DNA of the CDR3: TGTGCCAGCAGTGAAGCGCCGGGAGCTTCTGGGGAGCTGTTTTTT.